The 7 T cell receptor beta chains presented below share a single source sample, sequenced in a study of T cells in Graves' hyperthyroidism and ophthalmopathy. RNA transcripts provided the source from which TCR beta CDR3 regions were amplified. Researchers ran a first-round RT-PCR on the TCR CDR3 using the HTBI primer set. TCRdb analysed the multiplex PCR reads with MiXCR anew, one entry per CDR3 protein. Of fewer than 900,000 distinct CDR3 sequences listed, about 16% are singletons. Sequenced input: blood. The receptors stem from a man between 18 and 35 years old with Graves' hyperthyroidism.

This clonotype showed up many times. The chain has TRBV5-1 and TRBJ1-6; no firm D call. Trimming shortened V by 0 bases and J by 9 bases, and 7 bases separated the two germline ends. The CDR3 has 13 residues. The germline gives CDR1 SGHRS, CDR2 YFSETQ. The CDR3: CASSLGLASPLHF. In DNA, the CDR3 is TGCGCCAGCAGCTTGGGTCTCGCTTCACCCCTCCACTTT. Full variable domain (rest looked up from reference TRBV5-1 and TRBJ1-6): KAGVTQTPRYLIKTRGQQVTLSCSPISGHRSVSWYQQTPGQGLQFLFEYFSETQRNKGNFPGRFSGRQFSNSRSEMNVSTLELGDSALYLCASSLGLASPLHFGNGTRLTVT.

This clonotype was recorded many times. V usage is TRBV2 and J usage is TRBJ2-1; 8 bases match TRBD1. This CDR3 has 13 amino acids. Germline CDR1 is SNHLY and CDR2 is FYNNEI. The V segment lost 5 bases and the J segment 8 bases; nucleotides outside the gene matches: 5. The CDR3 nucleotides are TGTGCCAGCAGTCCACTACAGGGGGATGAGCAGTTCTTC. It yields the protein CASSPLQGDEQFF.

Many counts were recorded for this clonotype. V and J are TRBV11-2 and TRBJ1-1; the match to TRBD1 covers 8 bases. The CDR3 contains 18 residues. V was pared by 8 bases and J by 0 bases, with 17 bases of the junction left unmatched. The germline V gene encodes CDR1 SGHAT and CDR2 FQNNGV. CDR3 sequence reads: CASAKRFYGQGMNTEAFF. In nucleotides, the CDR3 is TGTGCCAGCGCCAAAAGATTTTACGGACAGGGCATGAACACTGAAGCTTTCTTT.

The chain recombines TRBV12-3 or TRBV12-4 with TRBJ2-5, with 10 bases identical to TRBD1. The CDR3 extends over 16 amino acids. Trimming took 4 bases from V and 5 from J; bases not matched to a gene: 10. The CDR3 reads CASSSQTGGGDETQYF. The CDR3 region has the DNA TGTGCCAGCAGTTCACAGACAGGGGGCGGGGATGAGACCCAGTACTTC.

V usage is TRBV5-1 and J usage is TRBJ1-4; D ambiguous. V lost 3 bases, J lost 2 bases, and 11 bases lay in between. This CDR3 is 15 amino acids long. CDR1 and CDR2 (germline): SGHRS, YFSETQ. This CDR3 is CASSWMDGTNEKLFF. The CDR3 DNA reads as TGCGCCAGCAGCTGGATGGACGGTACTAATGAAAAACTGTTTTTT.

This clonotype appeared many times. V gene TRBV10-3 combines with J gene TRBJ2-5, with TRBD2 identical over 13 bases. The V gene's germline CDR1 is ENHRY and CDR2 SYGVKD. This CDR3 has 17 amino acids. Unmatched junction bases numbered 5, after V lost 4 bases and J lost 0 bases. The CDR3 loop reads CAISGGLAGVYQETQYF. CDR3 DNA sequence: TGTGCCATCAGTGGCGGACTAGCGGGAGTATACCAAGAGACCCAGTACTTC.

At least ten counts were recorded for this clonotype. This chain joins TRBV7-8 and TRBJ2-7; 10 positions match TRBD2. This CDR3 is 14 amino acids long. After removal of 7 bases from V and 0 bases from J, the junction contained 3 bases not matched to a gene. The germline CDR1 and CDR2 sequences are SGHVS and FQNEAQ. CDR3 bases: TGTGCCAGCACACTAGCGGGGTCCTCCTACGAGCAGTACTTC. Translating it yields CASTLAGSSYEQYF.